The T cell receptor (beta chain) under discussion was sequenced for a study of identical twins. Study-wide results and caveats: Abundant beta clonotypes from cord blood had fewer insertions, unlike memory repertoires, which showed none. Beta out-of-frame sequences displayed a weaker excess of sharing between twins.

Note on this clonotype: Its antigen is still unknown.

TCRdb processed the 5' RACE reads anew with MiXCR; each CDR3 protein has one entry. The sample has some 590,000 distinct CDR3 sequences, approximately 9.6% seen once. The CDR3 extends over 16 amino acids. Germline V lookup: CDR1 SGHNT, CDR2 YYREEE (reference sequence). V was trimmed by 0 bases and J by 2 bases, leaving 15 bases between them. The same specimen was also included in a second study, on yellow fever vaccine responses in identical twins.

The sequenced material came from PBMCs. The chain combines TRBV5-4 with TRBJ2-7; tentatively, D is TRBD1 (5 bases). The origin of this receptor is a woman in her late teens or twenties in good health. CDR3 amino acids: CASSLGGFAGPYEQYF. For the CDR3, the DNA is TGTGCCAGCAGCTTGGGGGGCTTTGCAGGGCCCTACGAGCAGTACTTC.